These 3 T cell receptor beta chains were sequenced from one sample in a study of blood T cell repertoires in COVID-19. Sequenced by immunoSEQ multiplex PCR; TCRdb stores in-frame clones only, minus some. The sample has about 160,000 clones, 65% to 85% seen once; the top ten hold 2.9%. The source material was peripheral blood. The receptors shown here come from a woman in her sixties or seventies with acute or convalescent COVID-19.

The chain has TRBV7-2 and TRBJ2-3, with TRBD2 matching over 8 bases. Unmatched junction bases numbered 5, after V lost 5 bases and J lost 1 base. CDR1 is SGHTA and CDR2 is FQGNSA in the germline V gene. The CDR3 has 15 amino acids. The CDR3 spells CASSTKAGGTDTQYF. The CDR3 DNA reads as TGTGCCAGCAGCACAAAAGCGGGGGGCACAGATACGCAGTATTTT. Looking up the rest from reference TRBV7-2 and TRBJ2-3 gives the full variable domain: GAGVSQSPSNKVTEKGKDVELRCDPISGHTALYWYRQSLGQGLEFLIYFQGNSAPDKSGLPSDRFSAERTGGSVSTLTIQRTQQEDSAVYLCASSTKAGGTDTQYFGPGTRLTVL.

The rearrangement links TRBV12-3 or TRBV12-4 to TRBJ1-2; D is unresolved. V lost 3 bases, J lost 7 bases, and 9 bases lay in between. This CDR3 has 12 residues. This CDR3 reads CASSFRVSGYTF. In DNA form, the CDR3 reads TGTGCCAGCAGTTTTCGGGTTAGTGGCTACACCTTC.

The chain carries TRBV24-1 and TRBJ2-7; D remains unclear. V lost 6 bases and J lost 5, with 13 bases in between. The V gene's germline CDR1 is KGHDR and CDR2 SFDVKD. This CDR3 has 13 residues. CDR3: CATSSENLDEQYF. DNA for the CDR3: TGTGCCACCAGTTCCGAGAATCTGGACGAGCAGTACTTC.